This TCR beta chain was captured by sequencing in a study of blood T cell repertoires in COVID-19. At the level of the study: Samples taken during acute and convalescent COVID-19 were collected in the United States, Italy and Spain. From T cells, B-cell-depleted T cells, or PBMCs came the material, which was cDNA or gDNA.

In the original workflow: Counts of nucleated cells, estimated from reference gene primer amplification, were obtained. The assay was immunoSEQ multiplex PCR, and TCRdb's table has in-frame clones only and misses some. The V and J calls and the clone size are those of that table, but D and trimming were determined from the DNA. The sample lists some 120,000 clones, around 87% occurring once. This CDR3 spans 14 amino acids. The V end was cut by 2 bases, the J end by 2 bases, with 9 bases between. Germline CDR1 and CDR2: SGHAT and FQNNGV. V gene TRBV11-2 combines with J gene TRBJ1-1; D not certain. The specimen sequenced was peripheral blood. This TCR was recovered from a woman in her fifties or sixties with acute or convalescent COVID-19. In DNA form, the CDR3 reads TGTGCCAGCAGCTTATCCACTTTTAACACTGAAGCTTTCTTT. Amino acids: CASSLSTFNTEAFF.